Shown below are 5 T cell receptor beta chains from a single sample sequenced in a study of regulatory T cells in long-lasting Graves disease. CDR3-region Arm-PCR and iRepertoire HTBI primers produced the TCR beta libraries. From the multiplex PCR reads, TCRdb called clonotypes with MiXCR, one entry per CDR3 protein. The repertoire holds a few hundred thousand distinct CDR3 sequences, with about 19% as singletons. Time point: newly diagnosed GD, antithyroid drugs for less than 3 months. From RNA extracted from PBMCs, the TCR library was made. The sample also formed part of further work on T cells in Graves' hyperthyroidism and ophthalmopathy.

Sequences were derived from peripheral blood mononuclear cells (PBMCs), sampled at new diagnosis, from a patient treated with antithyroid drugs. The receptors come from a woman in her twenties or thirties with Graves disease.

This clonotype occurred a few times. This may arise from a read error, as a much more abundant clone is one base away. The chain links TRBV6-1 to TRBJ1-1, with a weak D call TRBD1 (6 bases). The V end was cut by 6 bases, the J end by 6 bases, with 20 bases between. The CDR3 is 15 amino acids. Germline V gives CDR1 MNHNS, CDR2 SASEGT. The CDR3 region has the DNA TGTGCCAGCAGGGGGGGACACAGGGAAATGTCTGAAGCTTTCTTT. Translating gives CASRGGHREMSEAFF.

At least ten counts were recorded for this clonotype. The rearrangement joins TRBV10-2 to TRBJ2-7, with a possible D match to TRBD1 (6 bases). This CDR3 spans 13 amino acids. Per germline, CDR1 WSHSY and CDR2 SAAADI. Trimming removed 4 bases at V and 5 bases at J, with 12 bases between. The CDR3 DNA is TGCGCCAGCAGTGTAAAGGGGGTCCACGAGCAGTACTTC. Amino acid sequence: CASSVKGVHEQYF.

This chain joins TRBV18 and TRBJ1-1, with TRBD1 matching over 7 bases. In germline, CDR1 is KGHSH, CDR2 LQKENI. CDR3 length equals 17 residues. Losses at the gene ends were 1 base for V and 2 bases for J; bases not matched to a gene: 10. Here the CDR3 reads CASSPLGFYRGNTEAFF. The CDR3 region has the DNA TGTGCCAGCTCACCACTCGGTTTCTACAGGGGAAACACTGAAGCTTTCTTT. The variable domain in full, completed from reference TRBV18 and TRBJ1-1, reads NAGVMQNPRHLVRRRGQEARLRCSPMKGHSHVYWYRQLPEEGLKFMVYLQKENIIDESGMPKERFSAEFPKEGPSILRIQQVVRGDSAAYFCASSPLGFYRGNTEAFFGQGTRLTVV.

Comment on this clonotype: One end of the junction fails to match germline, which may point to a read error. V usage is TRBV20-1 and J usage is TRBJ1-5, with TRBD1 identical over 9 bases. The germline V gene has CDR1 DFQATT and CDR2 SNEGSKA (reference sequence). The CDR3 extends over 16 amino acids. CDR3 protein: CSAEGQGGGTNRPQHF. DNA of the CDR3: TGCAGTGCCGAGGGACAGGGAGGAGGGACTAATCGGCCCCAGCATTTT.

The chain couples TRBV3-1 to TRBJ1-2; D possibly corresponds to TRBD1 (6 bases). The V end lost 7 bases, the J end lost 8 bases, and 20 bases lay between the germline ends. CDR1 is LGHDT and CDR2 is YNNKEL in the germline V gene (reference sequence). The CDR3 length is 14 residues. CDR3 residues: CASISSQGPRGYTF. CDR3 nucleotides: TGTGCCAGCATTTCTTCCCAGGGGCCTCGGGGCTACACCTTC.